Following are 27 T cell receptor beta chains from one sample sequenced in a study of blood T cell repertoires in COVID-19. Profiling relied on immunoSEQ multiplex PCR, and the TCRdb table lists in-frame clones only, not all of them. This table has some 190,000 clones, about 80% appearing once. The sequencing sample was made of PBMCs or T cells enriched from blood (not recorded which). The receptors were sampled from a man in his fifties or sixties who had been exposed to COVID-19.

This chain connects TRBV6-5 to TRBJ2-3, with 10 bases identical to TRBD1. This CDR3 spans 15 amino acids. Germline V gene lookup returns CDR1 MNHEY and CDR2 SVGAGI. Trimming removed 5 bases from V and 5 bases from J; junction bases left unmatched: 7. The CDR3 nucleotides are TGTGCCAGCAGTACCGGGACAGGGGTCGGAGATACGCAGTATTTT. Protein: CASSTGTGVGDTQYF.

The chain is built from TRBV6-2 or TRBV6-3 and TRBJ2-1; D unclear. This CDR3 has 13 residues. Per germline, CDR1 MNHEY and CDR2 SVGEGT. V lost 6 bases and J lost 4, with 10 bases in between. The CDR3: CASSQLVYNEQFF. DNA for the CDR3: TGTGCCAGCAGCCAACTCGTGTACAATGAGCAGTTCTTC.

Worth noting for this clone: In the same sample, other DNA sequences code for this CDR3. V gene TRBV19 combines with J gene TRBJ1-1, with no clear D. Trimming shortened V by 7 bases and J by 1 base, and 10 bases separated the two germline ends. Germline CDR1 LNHDA, CDR2 SQIVND (reference sequence). The CDR3 is made up of 13 amino acids. The CDR3 coding sequence is TGTGCCAGTAATCGGGGTAGGAACACTGAAGCTTTCTTT. This gives the protein CASNRGRNTEAFF. The complete variable domain, with remaining parts taken from reference TRBV19 and TRBJ1-1, reads DGGITQSPKYLFRKEGQNVTLSCEQNLNHDAMYWYRQDPGQGLRLIYYSQIVNDFQKGDIAEGYSVSREKKESFPLTVTSAQKNPTAFYLCASNRGRNTEAFFGQGTRLTVV.

The chain uses TRBV7-6 and TRBJ2-5, with 8 bases that match TRBD2. The V gene's germline CDR1 is SGHVS and CDR2 FNYEAQ. The CDR3 covers 17 residues. V lost 1 base, J lost 5 bases, and 12 bases stayed unmatched. CDR3 residues: CASSLVRSGRRPETQYF. For the CDR3, the DNA is TGTGCCAGCAGCTTAGTTCGGAGCGGGAGAAGGCCGGAGACCCAGTACTTC.

The chain combines TRBV5-4 with TRBJ2-7, with 11 nucleotides matching TRBD2. J lost 2 bases, V lost 2 bases, and 6 bases had no gene match. The CDR3 contains 16 residues. From germline, CDR1 is SGHNT and CDR2 YYREEE (reference sequence). The CDR3 reads CASSFSGRAVTYEQYF. CDR3 in DNA: TGTGCCAGCAGCTTTAGCGGGAGGGCCGTCACCTACGAGCAGTACTTC.

The rearrangement joins TRBV9 to TRBJ1-1; 7 bases line up with TRBD1. V was clipped by 2 bases and J by 4 bases; unmatched bases: 11. Germline loops: CDR1 SGDLS, CDR2 YYNGEE. This CDR3 is built from 16 residues. This CDR3 is CASSVSDRTAGTEAFF. The CDR3 bases are TGTGCCAGCAGCGTTTCGGACAGGACAGCGGGCACTGAAGCTTTCTTT.

The chain is built from TRBV9 and TRBJ1-5, with 10 bases aligning to TRBD1. V lost 0 bases, J lost 7 bases, and 4 bases stayed unmatched. The germline CDR1 and CDR2 sequences are SGDLS and YYNGEE. The CDR3 covers 15 residues. CDR3 sequence (DNA): TGTGCCAGCAGCGTAGGACAGGGGGCAGGGCAGCCCCAGCATTTT. Amino acids: CASSVGQGAGQPQHF.

This chain connects TRBV12-5 to TRBJ1-5; D ambiguous. CDR1 LGHNT and CDR2 FRNRAP come from the germline V gene. V lost 1 base, J lost 4 bases, and 5 bases lay in between. This CDR3 has 13 residues. The CDR3 DNA sequence: TGTGCTAGTGGTTTGGCAGGTAATCAGCCCCAGCATTTT. This translates into CASGLAGNQPQHF.

The genes are TRBV5-1 and TRBJ2-1; the match to TRBD2 covers 10 bases. The V and J ends lost 1 base and 0 bases, in that order; junction bases with no gene match: 1. The CDR3 consists of 16 residues. CDR1 SGHRS and CDR2 YFSETQ come from the germline V gene. CDR3 region: CASSLTSGVSYNEQFF. Written as DNA, the CDR3 is TGCGCCAGCAGCTTGACTAGCGGGGTCTCCTACAATGAGCAGTTCTTC.

J is TRBJ1-5 and V is TRBV30, with TRBD1 matching 9 bases. There are 14 residues in the CDR3. CDR1 is GTSNPN, CDR2 SVGIG, per germline (reference sequence). The ends lost 2 bases at V and 5 bases at J; junction bases unmatched: 4. CDR3 loop: CAWSKQGADQPQHF. As DNA, the CDR3 is TGTGCCTGGAGTAAACAGGGGGCGGATCAGCCCCAGCATTTT.

For the CDR3, the DNA is TGTGCCTGGACAACAGGGATGGACTACGAGCAGTACTTC. It yields the protein CAWTTGMDYEQYF. V gene TRBV30 combines with J gene TRBJ2-7, with D maybe TRBD1 (6 bases). CDR3 length: 13 amino acids. Trimming cost V 4 bases and J 3 bases, with 13 bases left between them. Germline loops: CDR1 GTSNPN, CDR2 SVGIG (reference sequence).

V is TRBV25-1 and J is TRBJ1-4, with 8 bases aligning to TRBD1. CDR3 length equals 15 residues. Germline V gene sequence: CDR1 MGHDK, CDR2 SYGVNS. V lost 8 bases, J lost 7 bases, and 12 bases stayed unmatched. CDR3 DNA: TGTGCCAGCGGCATCCGGACAGGGAGGGGTGAAAAACTGTTTTTT. The encoded protein is CASGIRTGRGEKLFF. The entire variable domain, with the rest obtained from reference TRBV25-1 and TRBJ1-4, is as follows: EADIYQTPRYLVIGTGKKITLECSQTMGHDKMYWYQQDPGMELHLIHYSYGVNSTEKGDLSSESTVSRIRTEHFPLTLESARPSHTSQYLCASGIRTGRGEKLFFGSGTQLSVL.

CDR3 nucleotide sequence: TGTGCCAGTAGTATAGATACAGCTAGCACAGATACGCAGTATTTT. It specifies CASSIDTASTDTQYF. The genes are TRBV19 and TRBJ2-3; D not certain. Trimming pared 0 bases from V and 0 bases from J, leaving 7 bases between. This CDR3 contains 15 residues. Germline loops: CDR1 LNHDA, CDR2 SQIVND (reference sequence).

The chain links TRBV30 to TRBJ1-2; D might be TRBD1 (6 bases). V was clipped by 0 bases and J by 7 bases, with 12 bases between them. Germline CDR1 and CDR2: GTSNPN and SVGIG (reference sequence). The CDR3 covers 13 residues. The CDR3 is CAWSVGQGLGYTF. Here the CDR3 DNA reads TGTGCCTGGAGTGTAGGGCAGGGGCTTGGCTACACCTTC.

The chain joins TRBV5-4 to TRBJ2-5; D remains unclear. Trimming took off 4 bases at V and 4 bases at J, with 11 bases between the two ends. CDR3 length: 13 amino acids. The germline gives CDR1 SGHNT, CDR2 YYREEE (reference sequence). The CDR3 nucleotides read TGTGCCAGCAGCCGCCCGGGTTTAGAGACCCAGTACTTC. Its protein is CASSRPGLETQYF.

V usage is TRBV5-1 and J usage is TRBJ2-1; D not resolved. The CDR3 contains 11 residues. Germline values: CDR1 SGHRS, CDR2 YFSETQ. V was pared by 2 bases and J by 7 bases, with 4 bases between. CDR3: CASSLANEQFF. CDR3 coding DNA: TGCGCCAGCAGCTTAGCGAATGAGCAGTTCTTC.

The chain has TRBV4-1 and TRBJ1-1, with D unclear. Germline CDR1 reads MGHRA; CDR2 reads YSYEKL. This CDR3 has 16 residues. The V end was cut by 0 bases, the J end by 1 base, with 12 bases between. The CDR3 DNA reads TGCGCCAGCAGCCAAGAAGTACGGGGAGCGAACACTGAAGCTTTCTTT. Its protein is CASSQEVRGANTEAFF.

The chain combines TRBV5-8 with TRBJ1-5; D is possibly TRBD1 (5 bases). The CDR3 contains 16 residues. The germline CDR1 and CDR2 sequences are SGHTS and YDEGEE. Trimming shortened V by 0 bases and J by 3 bases, and 13 bases separated the two germline ends. The CDR3 DNA is TGTGCCAGCAGCTTGGCCAGCAGGGCTAACAATCAGCCCCAGCATTTT. Translating it yields CASSLASRANNQPQHF.

This chain uses TRBV3-1 (or the pseudogene TRBV3-2) with TRBJ2-7, with a tentative D call TRBD2 (6 bases). The germline V gene has CDR1 LGHDT and CDR2 YNNKEL (reference sequence). The CDR3 spans 15 residues. Trimming removed 3 bases from V and 1 base from J, with 13 bases in between. The CDR3: CASSQRASDSYEQYF. The CDR3, as DNA: TGTGCCAGCAGCCAGAGGGCTAGCGATTCCTACGAGCAGTACTTC.

This rearrangement joins TRBV5-1 to TRBJ1-5; TRBD1 aligns across 8 bases. CDR3 length equals 13 residues. With 0 bases clipped from V and 10 bases from J, the junction kept 3 bases outside the gene matches. CDR1 is SGHRS, CDR2 YFSETQ, per germline. The CDR3 region is CASSLDRGGPQHF. The CDR3 DNA is TGCGCCAGCAGCTTGGACAGGGGGGGACCCCAGCATTTT.

The chain employs TRBV18 and TRBJ2-1, with 7 bases identical to TRBD2. Germline values: CDR1 KGHSH, CDR2 LQKENI. Trimming at V came to 4 bases and at J to 10 bases, leaving 10 bases not matched to a gene. The CDR3 length is 14 residues. This CDR3 reads CASSRGRLGGEQFF. As DNA, the CDR3 is TGTGCCAGCTCACGTGGGAGACTCGGGGGGGAGCAGTTCTTC.

This clone came up once. A read error may explain this, as a much larger clone is one base away. The CDR3 nucleotides read TGTGCCAGCAGCTTGGACAGGGGGAACACTGAAGCTTTCTTT. Translated: CASSLDRGNTEAFF. The J gene is TRBJ1-1, the V gene TRBV5-6, with 7 bases identical to TRBD1. CDR3 size: 14 residues. Germline lookup yields CDR1 SGHDT and CDR2 YYEEEE. V lost 0 bases and J lost 1; bases outside the gene matches: 0. The entire variable domain, with the rest obtained from reference TRBV5-6 and TRBJ1-1, is as follows: DAGVTQSPTHLIKTRGQQVTLRCSPKSGHDTVSWYQQALGQGPQFIFQYYEEEERQRGNFPDRFSGHQFPNYSSELNVNALLLGDSALYLCASSLDRGNTEAFFGQGTRLTVV.

The chain uses TRBV11-2 and TRBJ1-6; tentative D call: TRBD1 (6 bases). Germline V gene data show CDR1 as SGHAT and CDR2 as FQNNGV. The V end lost 5 bases, the J end lost 9 bases, and 14 bases lay between the germline ends. The CDR3 runs 14 residues. This chain's CDR3 is CASSLRRGGSPLHF. For the CDR3, the DNA is TGTGCCAGCAGCCTACGAAGGGGGGGTTCACCCCTCCACTTT.

This chain connects TRBV11-2 to TRBJ2-7, with TRBD2 identical over 8 bases. The trim removed 0 bases at V and 4 bases at J, leaving 5 bases unmatched. CDR1 and CDR2 (germline): SGHAT, FQNNGV. The CDR3 contains 15 residues. CDR3 loop: CASSLDPAGDYEQYF. In DNA form, the CDR3 reads TGTGCCAGCAGCTTAGATCCAGCGGGAGATTACGAGCAGTACTTC. Full variable domain (remainder filled in from reference TRBV11-2 and TRBJ2-7): EAGVAQSPRYKIIEKRQSVAFWCNPISGHATLYWYQQILGQGPKLLIQFQNNGVVDDSQLPKDRFSAERLKGVDSTLKIQPAKLEDSAVYLCASSLDPAGDYEQYFGPGTRLTVT.

The V call is TRBV27, the J call TRBJ2-7; TRBD1 is a possible D gene (5 bases). Germline CDR1 reads MNHEY; CDR2 reads SMNVEV (reference sequence). The CDR3 totals 14 residues. Trimming stripped 6 bases from V and 4 bases from J, with 16 bases between. CDR3 DNA sequence: TGTGCCAGCAGCCTCGAGACAGTACCGTACGAGCAGTACTTC. This codes for CASSLETVPYEQYF.

Worth noting for this clone: This CDR3 is also generated by other DNA sequences in the sample. The chain recombines TRBV24-1 with TRBJ1-5; 8 positions agree with TRBD1. V lost 4 bases to trimming and J lost 5 bases; unmatched junction nucleotides: 6. The CDR3 loop spans 15 amino acids. Germline values: CDR1 KGHDR, CDR2 SFDVKD. The CDR3 nucleotides read TGTGCCACCAGTGACCCGACAGGGGCGGATCAGCCCCAGCATTTT. This encodes CATSDPTGADQPQHF.

The rearrangement uses TRBV9 and TRBJ2-5; TRBD1 is a possible D gene (5 bases). The germline V gene encodes CDR1 SGDLS and CDR2 YYNGEE. Trimming shortened V by 3 bases and J by 7 bases, and 13 bases separated the two germline ends. This CDR3 region has 13 residues. The CDR3 spells CASSASQGVTQYF. CDR3 nucleotides: TGTGCCAGCAGCGCATCCCAGGGCGTGACCCAGTACTTC.